This record concerns one T cell receptor (beta chain) sequence. Profiling relied on immunoSEQ multiplex PCR, and the TCRdb table lists in-frame clones only, not all of them. Of under 350,000 clones in the sample, around four fifths were seen once. This sample is part of a study of blood T cell repertoires in COVID-19. This receptor was identified in a man aged 55-75 years who had recovered from COVID-19. Sequencing was done on a sample of peripheral blood.

CDR3 region: CASKQAGGNTQYF. CDR3 coding DNA: TGTGCCTCAAAACAGGCGGGCGGGAATACGCAGTATTTT. The V gene is TRBV30, the J gene TRBJ2-3, with a tentative D call TRBD2 (6 bases). Germline CDR1 is GTSNPN and CDR2 is SVGIG (reference sequence). The CDR3 is made up of 13 amino acids. V lost 7 bases, J lost 7 bases, and 18 bases lay in between.